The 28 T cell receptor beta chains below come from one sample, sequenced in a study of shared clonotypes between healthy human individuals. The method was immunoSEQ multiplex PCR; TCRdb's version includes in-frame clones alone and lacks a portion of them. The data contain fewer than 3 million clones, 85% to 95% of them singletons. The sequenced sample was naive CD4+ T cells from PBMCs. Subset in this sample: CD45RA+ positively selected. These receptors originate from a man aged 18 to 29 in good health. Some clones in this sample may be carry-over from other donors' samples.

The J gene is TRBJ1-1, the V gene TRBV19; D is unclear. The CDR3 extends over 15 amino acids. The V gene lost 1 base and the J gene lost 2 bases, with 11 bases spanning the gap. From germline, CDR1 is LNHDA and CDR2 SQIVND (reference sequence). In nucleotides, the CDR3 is TGTGCCAGTAGTATAGCTTGGAAGGAAAACACTGAAGCTTTCTTT. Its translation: CASSIAWKENTEAFF. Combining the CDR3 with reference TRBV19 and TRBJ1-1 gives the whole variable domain DGGITQSPKYLFRKEGQNVTLSCEQNLNHDAMYWYRQDPGQGLRLIYYSQIVNDFQKGDIAEGYSVSREKKESFPLTVTSAQKNPTAFYLCASSIAWKENTEAFFGQGTRLTVV.

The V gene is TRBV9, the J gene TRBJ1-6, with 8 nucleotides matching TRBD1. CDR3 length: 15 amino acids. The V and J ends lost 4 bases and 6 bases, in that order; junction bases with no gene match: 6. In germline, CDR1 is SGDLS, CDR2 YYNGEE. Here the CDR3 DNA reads TGTGCCAGCAGCCTAGGACAGGGCCTTAATTCACCCCTCCACTTT. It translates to CASSLGQGLNSPLHF.

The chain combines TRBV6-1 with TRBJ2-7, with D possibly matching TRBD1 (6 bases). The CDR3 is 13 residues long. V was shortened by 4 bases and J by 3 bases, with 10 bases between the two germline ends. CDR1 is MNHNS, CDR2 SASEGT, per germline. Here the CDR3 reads CASSAGVNYEQYF. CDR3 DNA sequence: TGTGCCAGCAGTGCAGGGGTCAACTACGAGCAGTACTTC.

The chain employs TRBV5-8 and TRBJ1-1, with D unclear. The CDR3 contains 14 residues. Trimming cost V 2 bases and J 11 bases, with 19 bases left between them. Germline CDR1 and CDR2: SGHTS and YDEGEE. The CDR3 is CASSFLYIPKRAFF. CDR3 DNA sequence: TGTGCCAGCAGCTTTTTGTATATTCCCAAAAGGGCTTTCTTT. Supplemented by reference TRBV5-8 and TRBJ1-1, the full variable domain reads EAGVTQSPTHLIKTRGQQATLRCSPISGHTSVYWYQQALGLGLQFLLWYDEGEERNRGNFPPRFSGRQFPNYSSELNVNALELEDSALYLCASSFLYIPKRAFFGQGTRLTVV.

In DNA form, the CDR3 reads TGTGCCAGCAGCTTAGGGGGCCTAGGACTCTTTGAGCAGTACTTC. Encoded protein: CASSLGGLGLFEQYF. The V gene is TRBV7-2, the J gene TRBJ2-7; D is perhaps TRBD1 or TRBD2 (5 bases each). The CDR3 extends over 15 amino acids. Germline CDR1 is SGHTA and CDR2 is FQGNSA. Trimming took off 1 base at V and 7 bases at J, with 17 bases between the two ends.

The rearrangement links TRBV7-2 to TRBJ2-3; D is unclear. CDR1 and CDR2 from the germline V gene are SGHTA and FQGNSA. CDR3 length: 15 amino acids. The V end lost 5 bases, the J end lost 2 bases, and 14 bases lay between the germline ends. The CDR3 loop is CASSPWTAFTDTQYF. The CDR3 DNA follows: TGTGCCAGCAGCCCTTGGACGGCCTTCACAGATACGCAGTATTTT.

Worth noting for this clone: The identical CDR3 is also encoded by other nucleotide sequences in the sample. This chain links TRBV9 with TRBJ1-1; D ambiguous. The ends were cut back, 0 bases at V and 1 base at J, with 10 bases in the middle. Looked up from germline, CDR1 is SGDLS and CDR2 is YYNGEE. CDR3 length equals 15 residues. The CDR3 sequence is CASSVEGRPNTEAFF. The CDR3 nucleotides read TGTGCCAGCAGCGTAGAGGGCAGACCGAACACTGAAGCTTTCTTT.

CDR3 region: CASSLPGPLTEAFF. The CDR3 region has the DNA TGTGCCAGCAGCTTGCCAGGACCTCTCACTGAAGCTTTCTTT. This chain uses TRBV5-4 with TRBJ1-1; D gene ambiguous. V shed 1 base and J shed 4 bases, with 11 bases lying between them. The germline V gene has CDR1 SGHNT and CDR2 YYREEE (reference sequence). The CDR3 totals 14 residues.

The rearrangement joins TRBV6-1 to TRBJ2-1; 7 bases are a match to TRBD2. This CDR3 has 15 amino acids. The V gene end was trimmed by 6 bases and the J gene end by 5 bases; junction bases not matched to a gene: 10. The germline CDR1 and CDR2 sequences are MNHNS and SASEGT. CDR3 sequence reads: CASSSGGLPDNEQFF. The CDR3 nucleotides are TGTGCCAGCAGCTCCGGGGGACTACCTGACAATGAGCAGTTCTTC.

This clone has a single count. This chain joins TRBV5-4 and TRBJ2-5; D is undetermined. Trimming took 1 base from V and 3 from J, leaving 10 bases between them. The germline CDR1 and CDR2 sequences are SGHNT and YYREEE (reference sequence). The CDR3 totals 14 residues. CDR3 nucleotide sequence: TGTGCCAGCAGCTTGATTAACGGAGAAGAGACCCAGTACTTC. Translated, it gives CASSLINGEETQYF. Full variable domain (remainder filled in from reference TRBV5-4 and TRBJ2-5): ETGVTQSPTHLIKTRGQQVTLRCSSQSGHNTVSWYQQALGQGPQFIFQYYREEENGRGNFPPRFSGLQFPNYSSELNVNALELDDSALYLCASSLINGEETQYFGPGTRLLVL.

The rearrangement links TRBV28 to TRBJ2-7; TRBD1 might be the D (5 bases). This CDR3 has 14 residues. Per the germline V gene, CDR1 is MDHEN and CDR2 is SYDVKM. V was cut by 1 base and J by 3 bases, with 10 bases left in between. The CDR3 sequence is CASSLYPGIYEQYF. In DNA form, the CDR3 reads TGTGCCAGCAGTTTATACCCAGGGATCTACGAGCAGTACTTC.

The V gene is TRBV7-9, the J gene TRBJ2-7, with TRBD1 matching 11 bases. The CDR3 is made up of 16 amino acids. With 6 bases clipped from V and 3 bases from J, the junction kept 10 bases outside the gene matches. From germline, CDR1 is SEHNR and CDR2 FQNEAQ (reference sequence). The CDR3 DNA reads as TGTGCCAGCAGTCGGACCGGGACAGGGGGTATCTACGAGCAGTACTTC. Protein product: CASSRTGTGGIYEQYF.

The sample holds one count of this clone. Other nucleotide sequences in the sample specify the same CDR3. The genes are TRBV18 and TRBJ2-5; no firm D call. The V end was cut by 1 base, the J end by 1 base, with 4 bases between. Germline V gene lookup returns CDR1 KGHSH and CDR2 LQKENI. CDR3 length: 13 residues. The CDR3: CASSPQSQETQYF. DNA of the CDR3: TGTGCCAGCTCACCACAGTCCCAAGAGACCCAGTACTTC.

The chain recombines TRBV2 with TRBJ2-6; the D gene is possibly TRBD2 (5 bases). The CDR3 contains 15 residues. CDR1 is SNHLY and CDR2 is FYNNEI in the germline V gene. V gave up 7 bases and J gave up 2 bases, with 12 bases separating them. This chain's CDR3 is CASKIQRTGANVLTF. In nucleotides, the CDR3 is TGTGCCAGCAAGATTCAGCGGACTGGGGCCAACGTCCTGACTTTC.

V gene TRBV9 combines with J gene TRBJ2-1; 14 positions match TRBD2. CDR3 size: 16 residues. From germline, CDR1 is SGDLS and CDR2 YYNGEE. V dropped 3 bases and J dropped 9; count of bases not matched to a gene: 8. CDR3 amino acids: CASSAPGLAGAGEQFF. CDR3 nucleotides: TGTGCCAGCAGCGCCCCGGGACTAGCGGGAGCAGGTGAGCAGTTCTTC.

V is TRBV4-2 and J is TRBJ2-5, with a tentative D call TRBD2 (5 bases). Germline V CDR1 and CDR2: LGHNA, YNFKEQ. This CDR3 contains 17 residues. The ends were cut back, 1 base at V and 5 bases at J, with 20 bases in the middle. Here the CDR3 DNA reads TGTGCCAGCAGCCAAGGCCCCGACGGGGAAGAGACGGAGACCCAGTACTTC. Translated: CASSQGPDGEETETQYF.

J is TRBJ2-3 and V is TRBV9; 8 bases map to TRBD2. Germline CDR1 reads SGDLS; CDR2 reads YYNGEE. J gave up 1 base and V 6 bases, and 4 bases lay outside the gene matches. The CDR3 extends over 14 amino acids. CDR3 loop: CASTPGLGTDTQYF. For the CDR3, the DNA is TGTGCCAGCACCCCGGGACTAGGCACAGATACGCAGTATTTT.

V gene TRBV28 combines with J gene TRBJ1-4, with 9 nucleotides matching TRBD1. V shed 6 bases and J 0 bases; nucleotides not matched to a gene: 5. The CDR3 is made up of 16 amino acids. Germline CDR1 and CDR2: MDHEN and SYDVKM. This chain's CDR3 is CASRWGQGATNEKLFF. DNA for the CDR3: TGTGCCAGCAGGTGGGGACAGGGTGCAACTAATGAAAAACTGTTTTTT.

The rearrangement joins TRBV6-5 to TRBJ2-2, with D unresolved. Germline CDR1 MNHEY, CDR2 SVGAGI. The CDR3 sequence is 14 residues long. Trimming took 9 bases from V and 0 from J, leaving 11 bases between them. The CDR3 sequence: CASISRPNTGELFF. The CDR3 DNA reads TGTGCCAGTATATCAAGGCCGAACACCGGGGAGCTGTTTTTT.

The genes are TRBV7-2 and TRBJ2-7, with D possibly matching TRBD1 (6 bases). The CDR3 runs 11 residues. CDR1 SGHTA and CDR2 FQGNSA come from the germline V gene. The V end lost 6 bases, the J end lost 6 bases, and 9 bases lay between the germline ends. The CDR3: CASRTGPEQYF. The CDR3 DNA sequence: TGTGCCAGCAGAACAGGGCCCGAGCAGTACTTC. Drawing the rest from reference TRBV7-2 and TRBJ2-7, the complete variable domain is GAGVSQSPSNKVTEKGKDVELRCDPISGHTALYWYRQSLGQGLEFLIYFQGNSAPDKSGLPSDRFSAERTGGSVSTLTIQRTQQEDSAVYLCASRTGPEQYFGPGTRLTVT.

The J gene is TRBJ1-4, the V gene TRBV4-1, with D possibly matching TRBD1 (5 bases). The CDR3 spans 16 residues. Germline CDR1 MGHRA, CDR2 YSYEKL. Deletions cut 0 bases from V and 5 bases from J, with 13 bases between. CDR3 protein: CASSQEGAGGNEKLFF. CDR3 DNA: TGCGCCAGCAGCCAAGAAGGTGCGGGGGGGAATGAAAAACTGTTTTTT.

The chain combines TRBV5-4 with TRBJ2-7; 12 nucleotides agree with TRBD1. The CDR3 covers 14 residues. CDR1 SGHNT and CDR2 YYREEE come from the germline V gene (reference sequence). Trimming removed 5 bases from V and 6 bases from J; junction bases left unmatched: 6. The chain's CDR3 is CASRPGQGAGEQYF. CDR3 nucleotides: TGTGCCAGCAGGCCGGGACAGGGGGCTGGCGAGCAGTACTTC.

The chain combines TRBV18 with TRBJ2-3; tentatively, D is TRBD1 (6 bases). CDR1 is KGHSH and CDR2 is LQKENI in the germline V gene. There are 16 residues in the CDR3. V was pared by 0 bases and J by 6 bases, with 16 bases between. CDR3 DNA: TGTGCCAGCTCACCACCGGGCAGGGGAGTGGGGGATACGCAGTATTTT. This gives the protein CASSPPGRGVGDTQYF.

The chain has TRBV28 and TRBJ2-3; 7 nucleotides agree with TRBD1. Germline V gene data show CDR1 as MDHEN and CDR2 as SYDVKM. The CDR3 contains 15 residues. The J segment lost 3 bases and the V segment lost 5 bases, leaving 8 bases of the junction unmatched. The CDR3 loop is CASSQAPTGTDTQYF. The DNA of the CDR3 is TGTGCCAGCAGTCAAGCCCCGACAGGGACAGATACGCAGTATTTT. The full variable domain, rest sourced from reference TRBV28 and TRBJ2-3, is DVKVTQSSRYLVKRTGEKVFLECVQDMDHENMFWYRQDPGLGLRLIYFSYDVKMKEKGDIPEGYSVSREKKERFSLILESASTNQTSMYLCASSQAPTGTDTQYFGPGTRLTVL.

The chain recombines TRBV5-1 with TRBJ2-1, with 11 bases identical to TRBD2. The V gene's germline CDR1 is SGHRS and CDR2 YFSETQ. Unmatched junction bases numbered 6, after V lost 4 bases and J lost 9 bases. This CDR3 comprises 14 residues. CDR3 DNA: TGCGCCAGCAGCACGGGGACTAGCGGCAGTGAGCAGTTCTTC. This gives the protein CASSTGTSGSEQFF.

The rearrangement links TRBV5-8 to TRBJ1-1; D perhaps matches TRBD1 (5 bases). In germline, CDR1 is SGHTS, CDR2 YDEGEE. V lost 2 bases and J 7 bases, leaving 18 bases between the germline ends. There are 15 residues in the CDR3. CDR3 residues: CASSFRATARVEAFF. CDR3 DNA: TGTGCCAGCAGCTTTAGGGCGACAGCCCGAGTTGAAGCTTTCTTT.

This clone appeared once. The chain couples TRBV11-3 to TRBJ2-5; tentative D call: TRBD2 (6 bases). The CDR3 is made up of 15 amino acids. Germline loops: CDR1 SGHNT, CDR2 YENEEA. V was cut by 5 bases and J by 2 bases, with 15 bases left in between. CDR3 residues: CASSPWGGGQETQYF. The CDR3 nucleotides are TGTGCCAGCAGCCCGTGGGGTGGGGGGCAAGAGACCCAGTACTTC. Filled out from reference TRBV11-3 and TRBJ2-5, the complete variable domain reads EAGVVQSPRYKIIEKKQPVAFWCNPISGHNTLYWYLQNLGQGPELLIRYENEEAVDDSQLPKDRFSAERLKGVDSTLKIQPAELGDSAVYLCASSPWGGGQETQYFGPGTRLLVL.

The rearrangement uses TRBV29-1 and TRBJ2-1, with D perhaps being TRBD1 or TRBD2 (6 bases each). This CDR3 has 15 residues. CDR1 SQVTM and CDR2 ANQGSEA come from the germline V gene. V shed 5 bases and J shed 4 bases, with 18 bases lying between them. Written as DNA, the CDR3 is TGCAGCGTTCCTGGGGGGCCCGATTCTTACAATGAGCAGTTCTTC. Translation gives CSVPGGPDSYNEQFF.